This T cell receptor beta chain was captured by sequencing in a study of early T cells in non-severe SARS-CoV-2 infection. CDR1 and CDR2 from the germline V gene are SQVTM and ANQGSEA. The V and J ends lost 5 bases and 6 bases respectively, with 6 bases between them. CDR3 length: 10 residues. Attachment of unique molecular identifiers was made to individual cDNA molecules. Via MiXCR, TCRdb re-called the 5' RACE reads, giving one row per CDR3 protein. The sample records roughly 93,000 distinct CDR3 sequences, 11% being singletons. In this sample, this clonotype turned up a few times. This TCR was sampled from an adult who was a healthcare worker with PCR-confirmed SARS-CoV-2 infection or an uninfected control (not recorded which). The sample taken for sequencing was whole blood. The chain has TRBV29-1 and TRBJ2-3; no firm D call. DNA for the CDR3: TGCAGCGTTCGTCGGGATACGCAGTATTTT. It is translated as CSVRRDTQYF.